A single sample gave rise to the 20 T cell receptor beta chains below, sequenced in a study of shared clonotypes between healthy human individuals. Libraries were prepared by immunoSEQ multiplex PCR; TCRdb keeps only in-frame clonotypes and omits some of them. The sample holds about 660,000 clones; approximately 79% are singletons and the top ten take over 1.5%. Input material: memory CD4+ T cells sorted from blood. Specified subset: CD45RA-negative fraction. All receptors come from a woman in her 30s in good health.

The chain uses TRBV7-2 and TRBJ1-5; no firm D call. CDR3 length equals 13 residues. CDR1 and CDR2 (germline): SGHTA, FQGNSA. V was trimmed by 3 bases and J by 5 bases, leaving 8 bases between them. As DNA, the CDR3 is TGTGCCAGCAGCTTGACGGAGGATCAGCCCCAGCATTTT. This encodes CASSLTEDQPQHF.

The J gene is TRBJ2-3, the V gene TRBV2; unclear D gene. In germline, CDR1 is SNHLY, CDR2 FYNNEI. The V and J ends lost 7 bases and 2 bases respectively, with 10 bases between them. This CDR3 contains 13 residues. CDR3 nucleotides: TGTGCCAGCAAACCCGAGGCCACAGATACGCAGTATTTT. It is translated as CASKPEATDTQYF. The full variable domain, rest sourced from reference TRBV2 and TRBJ2-3, is EPEVTQTPSHQVTQMGQEVILRCVPISNHLYFYWYRQILGQKVEFLVSFYNNEISEKSEIFDDQFSVERPDGSNFTLKIRSTKLEDSAMYFCASKPEATDTQYFGPGTRLTVL.

The chain combines TRBV19 with TRBJ1-5, with no clear D. V lost 8 bases, J lost 6 bases, and 14 bases lay in between. Germline lookup yields CDR1 LNHDA and CDR2 SQIVND (reference sequence). The CDR3 has 13 residues. The CDR3 is CASARGNSQPQHF. CDR3 coding DNA: TGTGCCAGTGCCCGGGGAAATAGTCAGCCCCAGCATTTT.

This clone was counted only a few times. The chain combines TRBV18 with TRBJ2-2; maybe TRBD1 (6 bases). V shed 5 bases and J shed 1 base, with 11 bases lying between them. The CDR3 spans 15 residues. Germline V lookup: CDR1 KGHSH, CDR2 LQKENI. The chain's CDR3 is CASSLTGQNTGELFF. CDR3 bases: TGTGCCAGCTCATTAACGGGACAGAACACCGGGGAGCTGTTTTTT. Full variable domain (rest looked up from reference TRBV18 and TRBJ2-2): NAGVMQNPRHLVRRRGQEARLRCSPMKGHSHVYWYRQLPEEGLKFMVYLQKENIIDESGMPKERFSAEFPKEGPSILRIQQVVRGDSAAYFCASSLTGQNTGELFFGEGSRLTVL.

This clone was detected many times. V and J are TRBV5-1 and TRBJ2-7, with D possibly TRBD1 on 5 matching bases. V lost 0 bases to trimming and J lost 6 bases, with 16 bases between them. CDR3 size: 15 residues. Germline-derived CDR1 and CDR2 are SGHRS and YFSETQ. CDR3 sequence (DNA): TGCGCCAGCAGCTTGGAAGAACAGGTGAGAGGCGAGCAGTACTTC. Encoded protein: CASSLEEQVRGEQYF.

V gene TRBV28 combines with J gene TRBJ2-2; no reliable D call. This CDR3 comprises 13 residues. From germline, CDR1 is MDHEN and CDR2 SYDVKM. V gave up 8 bases and J gave up 0 bases, with 7 bases separating them. The CDR3 sequence: CASLRSNTGELFF. The DNA for the CDR3 is TGTGCCAGCCTTCGTTCGAACACCGGGGAGCTGTTTTTT.

The rearrangement links TRBV28 to TRBJ2-2, with D unclear. Trimming left V 3 bases short and J 4 bases short, with 15 bases between. Germline CDR1 is MDHEN and CDR2 is SYDVKM. This CDR3 has 16 amino acids. The CDR3 here is CASSFRPQLSTGELFF. CDR3 coding DNA: TGTGCCAGCAGTTTCCGCCCACAGCTGAGCACCGGGGAGCTGTTTTTT.

CDR3 protein: CSVEAQGLTEAFF. The CDR3 nucleotides are TGCAGCGTTGAGGCTCAGGGTCTCACTGAAGCTTTCTTT. J is TRBJ1-1 and V is TRBV29-1; D is possibly TRBD1 (5 bases). Trimming shortened V by 3 bases and J by 4 bases, and 12 bases separated the two germline ends. Germline CDR1 SQVTM, CDR2 ANQGSEA. The CDR3 totals 13 residues.

The sample holds a few counts of this clone. The V and J genes are TRBV5-1 and TRBJ1-1; TRBD1 agrees at 11 bases. The length of the CDR3 is 13 residues. J gave up 8 bases and V 3 bases, and 3 bases lay outside the gene matches. The germline CDR1 and CDR2 sequences are SGHRS and YFSETQ. This CDR3 is CASSSWTGGEAFF. CDR3 nucleotide sequence: TGCGCCAGCAGCTCATGGACAGGGGGCGAAGCTTTCTTT.

In nucleotides, the CDR3 is TGTGCCAGCAGCCCTTACCTTAGCAATCAGCCCCAGCATTTT. This sequence encodes CASSPYLSNQPQHF. The chain carries TRBV7-2 and TRBJ1-5; D gene ambiguous. Germline CDR1 and CDR2: SGHTA and FQGNSA. CDR3 size: 14 residues. Trimming pared 5 bases from V and 0 bases from J, leaving 8 bases between.

The gene calls are TRBV7-2 and TRBJ2-6; weak D call: TRBD1 (6 bases). V lost 4 bases, J lost 1 base, and 20 bases lay in between. Per the germline V gene, CDR1 is SGHTA and CDR2 is FQGNSA. The length of the CDR3 is 19 residues. The CDR3 region has the DNA TGTGCCAGCAGCTCGAAACTCATAGGGGGAGCGTCTGGGGCCAACGTCCTGACTTTC. Translated: CASSSKLIGGASGANVLTF.

V usage is TRBV30 and J usage is TRBJ1-3, with 8 bases fitting TRBD1. This CDR3 contains 14 residues. CDR1 and CDR2 (germline): GTSNPN, SVGIG (reference sequence). J gave up 6 bases and V 2 bases, and 6 bases lay outside the gene matches. CDR3 protein: CAWSPGQGTNTIYF. As DNA, the CDR3 is TGTGCCTGGAGTCCCGGACAGGGCACAAACACCATATATTTT.

The table lists this clone with a few counts. This chain connects TRBV7-2 to TRBJ1-1, with 8 bases lining up with TRBD1. CDR3 length: 15 residues. Germline-derived CDR1 and CDR2 are SGHTA and FQGNSA. The V segment lost 4 bases and the J segment 3 bases; nucleotides outside the gene matches: 7. The CDR3 nucleotides read TGTGCCAGCAGCTCCAGCGGACAGGGTTACACTGAAGCTTTCTTT. It translates to CASSSSGQGYTEAFF.

The chain has TRBV6-5 and TRBJ2-1, with TRBD1 matching over 12 bases. Germline CDR1 is MNHEY and CDR2 is SVGAGI. J was trimmed by 9 bases and V by 8 bases; bases with no gene match: 8. This CDR3 spans 14 amino acids. The DNA of the CDR3 is TGTGCCAGCGAAGGGACAGGGGGCGCGGGTGAGCAGTTCTTC. This encodes CASEGTGGAGEQFF.

The chain carries TRBV19 and TRBJ1-2; D ambiguous. V was shortened by 0 bases and J by 0 bases, with 2 bases between the two germline ends. The CDR3 is made up of 13 amino acids. Germline V gene data show CDR1 as LNHDA and CDR2 as SQIVND (reference sequence). CDR3: CASSIDTNYGYTF. CDR3 DNA sequence: TGTGCCAGTAGTATAGACACTAACTATGGCTACACCTTC.

The chain carries TRBV29-1 and TRBJ2-7; 7 bases fit TRBD1. The CDR3 totals 13 residues. V dropped 7 bases and J dropped 2; count of bases not matched to a gene: 8. Germline V CDR1 and CDR2: SQVTM, ANQGSEA. In nucleotides, the CDR3 is TGCAGCGGCGACAGGGTCACCACCTACGAGCAGTACTTC. As protein: CSGDRVTTYEQYF.

This rearrangement joins TRBV4-1 to TRBJ2-3; D is perhaps TRBD1 or TRBD2 (5 bases each). V lost 0 bases and J lost 1, with 11 bases in between. This CDR3 comprises 16 residues. Looked up from germline, CDR1 is MGHRA and CDR2 is YSYEKL. CDR3 sequence (DNA): TGCGCCAGCAGCCAAGATTTCACGGGGCGCACAGATACGCAGTATTTT. Translated, it gives CASSQDFTGRTDTQYF.

This clone was observed a handful of times. The rearrangement uses TRBV7-3 and TRBJ2-1; D is unclear. The CDR3 is made up of 14 amino acids. Germline V gives CDR1 SGHTA, CDR2 FQGTGA. With 0 bases removed from V and 6 bases from J, the gap between germline ends came to 9 bases. CDR3 sequence reads: CASSLTRSSNEQFF. In nucleotides, the CDR3 is TGTGCCAGCAGCTTAACGAGGAGTAGCAATGAGCAGTTCTTC.

This clone was found a few times. J is TRBJ2-3 and V is TRBV5-1; D is undetermined. CDR1 and CDR2 from the germline V gene are SGHRS and YFSETQ. This CDR3 comprises 12 residues. V gave up 6 bases and J gave up 2 bases, with 7 bases separating them. CDR3 loop: CASTDTTDTQYF. The CDR3 DNA reads TGCGCCAGCACAGATACCACAGATACGCAGTATTTT.

The V gene is TRBV19, the J gene TRBJ1-2; 9 bases match TRBD1. The germline gives CDR1 LNHDA, CDR2 SQIVND (reference sequence). The V and J ends lost 4 bases and 4 bases, in that order; junction bases with no gene match: 1. The CDR3 totals 13 residues. This CDR3 is CASSKGQGYGYTF. DNA of the CDR3: TGTGCCAGTAGTAAGGGACAGGGCTATGGCTACACCTTC.